The following is a T cell receptor beta chain sequence with its context. The CDR3 spans 14 residues. Looked up from germline, CDR1 is SGDLS and CDR2 is YYNGEE. The junction had 7 bases not matched to a gene; V was cut back by 4 bases and J by 3 bases. This sample was taken from a study of cytomegalovirus exposure and HLA in healthy donors. The PCR had 60 Vbeta and 13 Jbeta primers. Some clones are missing from TCRdb's copy, which holds only in-frame ones; the method was immunoSEQ multiplex PCR. The table lists about 60,000 clones. J is TRBJ2-7 and V is TRBV9, with 7 nucleotides matching TRBD1. The sequence was obtained from a boy younger than 18 in good health and CMV-seronegative. The sample was PBMCs. CDR3 bases: TGTGCCAGCAGCCCTCGGGACAGTGTCTACGAGCAGTACTTC. This sequence encodes CASSPRDSVYEQYF.